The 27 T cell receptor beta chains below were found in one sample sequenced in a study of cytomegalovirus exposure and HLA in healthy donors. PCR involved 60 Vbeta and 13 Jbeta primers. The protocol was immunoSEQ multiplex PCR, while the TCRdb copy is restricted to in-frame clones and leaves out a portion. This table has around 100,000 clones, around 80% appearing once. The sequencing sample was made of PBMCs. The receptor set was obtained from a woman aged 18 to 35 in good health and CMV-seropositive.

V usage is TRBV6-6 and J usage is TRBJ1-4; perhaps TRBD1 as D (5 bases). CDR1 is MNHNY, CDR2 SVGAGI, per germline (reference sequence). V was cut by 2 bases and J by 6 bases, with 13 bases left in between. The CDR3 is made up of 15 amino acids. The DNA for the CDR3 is TGTGCCAGCAGTTACCGGGGGGGGGAGTATGAAAAACTGTTTTTT. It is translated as CASSYRGGEYEKLFF.

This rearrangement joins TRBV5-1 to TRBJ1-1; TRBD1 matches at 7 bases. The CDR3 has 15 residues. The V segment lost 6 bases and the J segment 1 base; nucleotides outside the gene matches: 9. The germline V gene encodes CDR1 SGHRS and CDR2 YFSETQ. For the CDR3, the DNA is TGCGCCAGCACGGGAGGGGGGACAGCGAACACTGAAGCTTTCTTT. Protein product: CASTGGGTANTEAFF.

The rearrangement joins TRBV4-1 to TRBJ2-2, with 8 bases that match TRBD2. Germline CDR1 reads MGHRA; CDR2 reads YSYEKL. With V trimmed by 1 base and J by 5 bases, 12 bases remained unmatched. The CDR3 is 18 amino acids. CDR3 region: CASSQVGGAHPTTGELFF. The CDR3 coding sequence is TGCGCCAGCAGCCAAGTCGGGGGGGCGCACCCGACGACCGGGGAGCTGTTTTTT.

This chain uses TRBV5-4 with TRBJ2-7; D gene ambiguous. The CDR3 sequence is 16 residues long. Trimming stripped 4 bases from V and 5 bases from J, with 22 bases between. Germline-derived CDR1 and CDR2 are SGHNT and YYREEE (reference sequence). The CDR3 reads CASSVGRGSIIHEQYF. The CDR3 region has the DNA TGTGCCAGCAGCGTCGGTAGAGGATCCATCATACACGAGCAGTACTTC.

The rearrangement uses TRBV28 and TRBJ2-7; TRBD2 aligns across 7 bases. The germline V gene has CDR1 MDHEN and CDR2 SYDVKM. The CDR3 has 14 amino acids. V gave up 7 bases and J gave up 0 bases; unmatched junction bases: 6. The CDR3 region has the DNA TGTGCCAGCACTCCGGGACTACCCTCCTACGAGCAGTACTTC. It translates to CASTPGLPSYEQYF.

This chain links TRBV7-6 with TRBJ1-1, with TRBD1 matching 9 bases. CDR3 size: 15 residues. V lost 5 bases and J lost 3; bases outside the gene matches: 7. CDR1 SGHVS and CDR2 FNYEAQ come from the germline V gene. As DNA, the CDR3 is TGTGCCAGCAGCCTTAACAGGGGGCTGGACACTGAAGCTTTCTTT. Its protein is CASSLNRGLDTEAFF.

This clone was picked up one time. In nucleotides, the CDR3 is TGTGCCAGCCTGGGGGGCAGGGGGGTCCCTGAAGCTTTCTTT. This codes for CASLGGRGVPEAFF. The chain has TRBV28 and TRBJ1-1; TRBD1 agrees at 7 bases. CDR3 length equals 14 residues. Germline V gene data show CDR1 as MDHEN and CDR2 as SYDVKM. With V trimmed by 8 bases and J by 6 bases, 12 bases remained unmatched.

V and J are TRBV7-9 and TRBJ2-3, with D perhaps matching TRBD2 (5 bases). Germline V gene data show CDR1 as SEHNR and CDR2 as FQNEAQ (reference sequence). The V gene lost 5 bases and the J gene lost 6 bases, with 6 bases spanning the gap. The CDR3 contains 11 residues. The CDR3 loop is CASSGGDTQYF. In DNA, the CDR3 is TGTGCCAGCAGCGGCGGGGATACGCAGTATTTT.

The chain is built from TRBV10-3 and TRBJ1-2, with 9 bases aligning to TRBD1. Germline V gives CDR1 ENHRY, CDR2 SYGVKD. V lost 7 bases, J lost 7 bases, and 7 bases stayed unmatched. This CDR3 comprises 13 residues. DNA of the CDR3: TGTGCCATCACTCGGACAGGGGCTCCTGGCTACACCTTC. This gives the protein CAITRTGAPGYTF.

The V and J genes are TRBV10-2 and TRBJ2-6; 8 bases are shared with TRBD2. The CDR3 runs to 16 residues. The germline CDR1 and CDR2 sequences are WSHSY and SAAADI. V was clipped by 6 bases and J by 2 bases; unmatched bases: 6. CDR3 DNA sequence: TGCGCCAGCAGCCCTGGCGGGGGGACTGGGGCCAACGTCCTGACTTTC. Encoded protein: CASSPGGGTGANVLTF.

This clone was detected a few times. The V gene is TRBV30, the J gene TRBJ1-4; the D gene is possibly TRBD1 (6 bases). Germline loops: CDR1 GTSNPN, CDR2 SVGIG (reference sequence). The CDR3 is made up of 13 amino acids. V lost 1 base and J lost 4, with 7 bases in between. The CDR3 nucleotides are TGTGCCTGGAGTGGGGGGCTTAATGAAAAACTGTTTTTT. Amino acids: CAWSGGLNEKLFF.

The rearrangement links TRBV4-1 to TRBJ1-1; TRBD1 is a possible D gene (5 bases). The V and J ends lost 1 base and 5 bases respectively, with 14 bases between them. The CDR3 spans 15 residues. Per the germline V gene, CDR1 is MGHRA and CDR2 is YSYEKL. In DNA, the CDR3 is TGCGCCAGCAGCCAAGTCGCGGGACTTGGGACTGAAGCTTTCTTT. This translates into CASSQVAGLGTEAFF.

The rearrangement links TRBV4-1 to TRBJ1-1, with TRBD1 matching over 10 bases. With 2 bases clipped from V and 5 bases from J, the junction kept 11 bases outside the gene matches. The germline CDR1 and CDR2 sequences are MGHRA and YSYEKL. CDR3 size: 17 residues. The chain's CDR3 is CASSQWTGGKFGTEAFF. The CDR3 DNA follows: TGCGCCAGCAGCCAATGGACAGGGGGTAAGTTTGGTACTGAAGCTTTCTTT.

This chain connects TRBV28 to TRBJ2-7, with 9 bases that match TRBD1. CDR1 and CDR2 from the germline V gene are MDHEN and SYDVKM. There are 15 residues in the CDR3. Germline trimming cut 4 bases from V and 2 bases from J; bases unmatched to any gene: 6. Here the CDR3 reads CASSSNRGLTYEQYF. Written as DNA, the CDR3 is TGTGCCAGCAGTTCTAACAGGGGGCTGACCTACGAGCAGTACTTC.

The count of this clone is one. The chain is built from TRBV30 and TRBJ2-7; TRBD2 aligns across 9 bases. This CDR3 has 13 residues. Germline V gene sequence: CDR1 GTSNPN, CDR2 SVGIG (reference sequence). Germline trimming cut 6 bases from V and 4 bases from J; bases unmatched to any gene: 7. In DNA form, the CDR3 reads TGTGCCTGCTTTTCGCGGGAGGGTTACGAGCAGTACTTC. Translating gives CACFSREGYEQYF.

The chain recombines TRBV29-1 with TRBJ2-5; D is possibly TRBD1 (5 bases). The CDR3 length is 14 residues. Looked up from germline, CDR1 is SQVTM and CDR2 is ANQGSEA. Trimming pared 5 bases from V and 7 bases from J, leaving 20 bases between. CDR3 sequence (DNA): TGCAGCGTTACCCTCACGGACAACCGGAGGACCCAGTACTTC. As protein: CSVTLTDNRRTQYF.

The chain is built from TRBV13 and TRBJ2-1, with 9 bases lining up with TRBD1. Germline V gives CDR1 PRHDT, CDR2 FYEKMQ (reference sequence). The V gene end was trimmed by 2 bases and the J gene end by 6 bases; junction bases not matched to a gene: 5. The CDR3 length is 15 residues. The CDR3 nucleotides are TGTGCCAGCAGCTTAAGACAGGGGGTCGGCAATGAGCAGTTCTTC. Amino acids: CASSLRQGVGNEQFF.

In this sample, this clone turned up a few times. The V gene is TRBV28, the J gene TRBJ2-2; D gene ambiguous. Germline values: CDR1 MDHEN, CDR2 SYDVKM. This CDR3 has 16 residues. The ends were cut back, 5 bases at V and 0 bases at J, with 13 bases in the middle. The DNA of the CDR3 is TGTGCCAGCAGTCCCAACATAGCACCGAACACCGGGGAGCTGTTTTTT. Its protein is CASSPNIAPNTGELFF.

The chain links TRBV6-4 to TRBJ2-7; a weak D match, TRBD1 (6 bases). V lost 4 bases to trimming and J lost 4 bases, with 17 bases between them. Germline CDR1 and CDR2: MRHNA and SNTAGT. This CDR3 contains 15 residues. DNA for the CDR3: TGTGCCAGCAGTGGAGCAGACAGGACCCGTTACGAGCAGTACTTC. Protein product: CASSGADRTRYEQYF.

CDR3 nucleotide sequence: TGTGCCAGCAGTTACGGGGCAGGGGCAGGCTACACCTTC. Encoded protein: CASSYGAGAGYTF. This chain connects TRBV6-6 to TRBJ1-2, with D possibly TRBD1 on 6 matching bases. V was pared by 2 bases and J by 8 bases, with 12 bases between. Per germline, CDR1 MNHNY and CDR2 SVGAGI (reference sequence). The length of the CDR3 is 13 residues.

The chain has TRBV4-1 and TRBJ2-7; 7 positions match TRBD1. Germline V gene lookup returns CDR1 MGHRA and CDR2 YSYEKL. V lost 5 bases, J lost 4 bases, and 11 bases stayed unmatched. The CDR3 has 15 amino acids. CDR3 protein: CASSKGALEGYEQYF. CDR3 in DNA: TGCGCCAGCAGCAAGGGGGCACTAGAAGGTTACGAGCAGTACTTC.

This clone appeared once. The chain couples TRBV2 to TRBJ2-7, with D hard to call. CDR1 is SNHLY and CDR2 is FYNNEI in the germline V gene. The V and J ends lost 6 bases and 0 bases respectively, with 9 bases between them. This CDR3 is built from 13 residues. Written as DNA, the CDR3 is TGTGCCAGCAGGCGCCGTGACTCCTACGAGCAGTACTTC. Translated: CASRRRDSYEQYF.

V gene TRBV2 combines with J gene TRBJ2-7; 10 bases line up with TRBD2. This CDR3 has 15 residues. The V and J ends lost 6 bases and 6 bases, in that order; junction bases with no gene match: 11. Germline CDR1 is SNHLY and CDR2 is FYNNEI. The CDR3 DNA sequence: TGTGCCAGCAGAGTCGGCAGCGGGAGGGAAGCCGAGCAGTACTTC. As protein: CASRVGSGREAEQYF. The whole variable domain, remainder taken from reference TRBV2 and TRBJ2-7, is EPEVTQTPSHQVTQMGQEVILRCVPISNHLYFYWYRQILGQKVEFLVSFYNNEISEKSEIFDDQFSVERPDGSNFTLKIRSTKLEDSAMYFCASRVGSGREAEQYFGPGTRLTVT.

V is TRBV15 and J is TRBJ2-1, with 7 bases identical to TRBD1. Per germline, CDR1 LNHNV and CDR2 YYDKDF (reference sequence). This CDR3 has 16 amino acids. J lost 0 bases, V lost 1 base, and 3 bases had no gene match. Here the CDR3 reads CATSRGRQGSYNEQFF. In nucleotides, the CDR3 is TGTGCCACCAGCAGAGGCCGACAGGGCTCCTACAATGAGCAGTTCTTC.

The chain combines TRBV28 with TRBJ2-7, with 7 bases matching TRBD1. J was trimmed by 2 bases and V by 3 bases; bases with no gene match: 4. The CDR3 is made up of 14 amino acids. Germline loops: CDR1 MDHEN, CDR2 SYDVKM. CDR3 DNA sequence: TGTGCCAGCAGTTTCTACAGGGGAACCTACGAGCAGTACTTC. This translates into CASSFYRGTYEQYF.

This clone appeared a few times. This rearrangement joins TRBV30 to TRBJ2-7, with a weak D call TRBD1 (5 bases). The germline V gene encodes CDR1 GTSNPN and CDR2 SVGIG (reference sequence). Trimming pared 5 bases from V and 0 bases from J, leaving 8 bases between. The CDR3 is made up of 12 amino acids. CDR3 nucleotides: TGTGCCTGGGACAGTAGCTCCTACGAGCAGTACTTC. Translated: CAWDSSSYEQYF. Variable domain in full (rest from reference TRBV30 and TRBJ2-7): SQTIHQWPATLVQPVGSPLSLECTVEGTSNPNLYWYRQAAGRGLQLLFYSVGIGQISSEVPQNLSASRPQDRQFILSSKKLLLSDSGFYLCAWDSSSYEQYFGPGTRLTVT.

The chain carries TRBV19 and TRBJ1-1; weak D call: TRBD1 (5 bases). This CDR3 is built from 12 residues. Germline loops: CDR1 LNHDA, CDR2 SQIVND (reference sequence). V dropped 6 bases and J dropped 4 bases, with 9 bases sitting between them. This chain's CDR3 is CASRRGGTEAFF. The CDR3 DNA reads TGTGCCAGTAGGAGGGGAGGCACTGAAGCTTTCTTT. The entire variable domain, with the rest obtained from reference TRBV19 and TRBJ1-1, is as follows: DGGITQSPKYLFRKEGQNVTLSCEQNLNHDAMYWYRQDPGQGLRLIYYSQIVNDFQKGDIAEGYSVSREKKESFPLTVTSAQKNPTAFYLCASRRGGTEAFFGQGTRLTVV.